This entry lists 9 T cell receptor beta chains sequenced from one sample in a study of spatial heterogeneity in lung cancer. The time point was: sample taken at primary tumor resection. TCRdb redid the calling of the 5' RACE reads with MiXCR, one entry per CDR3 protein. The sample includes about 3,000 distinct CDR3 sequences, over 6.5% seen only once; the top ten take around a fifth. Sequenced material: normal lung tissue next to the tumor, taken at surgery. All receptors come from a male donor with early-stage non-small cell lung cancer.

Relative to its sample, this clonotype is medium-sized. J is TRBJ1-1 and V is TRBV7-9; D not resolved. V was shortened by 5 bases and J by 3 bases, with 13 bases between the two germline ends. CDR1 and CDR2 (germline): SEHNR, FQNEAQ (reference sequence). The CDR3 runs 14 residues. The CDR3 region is CASSRTGEDTEAFF. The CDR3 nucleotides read TGTGCCAGCAGCCGCACGGGAGAGGACACTGAAGCTTTCTTT.

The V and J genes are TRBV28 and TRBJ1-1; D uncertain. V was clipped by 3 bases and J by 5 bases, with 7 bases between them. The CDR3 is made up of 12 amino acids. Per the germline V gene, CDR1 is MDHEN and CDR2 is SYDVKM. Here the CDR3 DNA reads TGTGCCAGCAGTTTGGAGGTTACTGAAGCTTTCTTT. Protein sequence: CASSLEVTEAFF.

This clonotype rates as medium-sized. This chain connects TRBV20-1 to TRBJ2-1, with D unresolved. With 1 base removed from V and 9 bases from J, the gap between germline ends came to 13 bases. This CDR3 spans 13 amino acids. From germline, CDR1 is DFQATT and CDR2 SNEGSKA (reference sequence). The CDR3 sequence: CSARAPAGFEQFF. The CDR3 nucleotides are TGCAGTGCTAGAGCCCCCGCCGGGTTTGAGCAGTTCTTC.

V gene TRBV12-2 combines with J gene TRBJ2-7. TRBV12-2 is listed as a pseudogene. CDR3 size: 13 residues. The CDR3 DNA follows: TGTGCAAGTCGCATAGCTGGGACCTACGAGCAGTACTTC. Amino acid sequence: CASRIAGTYEQYF.

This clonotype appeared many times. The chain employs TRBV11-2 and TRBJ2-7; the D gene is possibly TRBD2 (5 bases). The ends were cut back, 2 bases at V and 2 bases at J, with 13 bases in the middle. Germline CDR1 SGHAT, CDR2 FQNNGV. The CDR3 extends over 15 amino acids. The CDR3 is CASSLTRAGTYEQYF. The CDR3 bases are TGTGCCAGCAGCTTAACGAGGGCAGGCACCTACGAGCAGTACTTC.

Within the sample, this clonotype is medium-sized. In DNA, the CDR3 is TGTGCCAGTATGGGGGGGGTCAATCAGCCCCAGCATTTT. This sequence encodes CASMGGVNQPQHF. The genes are TRBV19 and TRBJ1-5, with D possibly matching TRBD1 (5 bases). The germline gives CDR1 LNHDA, CDR2 SQIVND (reference sequence). Trimming shortened V by 7 bases and J by 3 bases, and 10 bases separated the two germline ends. The CDR3 is made up of 13 amino acids.

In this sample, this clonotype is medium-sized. The CDR3 DNA is TGCGCCAGCAGCTTGGGTGGAGGGAATCAGCCCCAGCATTTT. Protein: CASSLGGGNQPQHF. V gene TRBV5-1 combines with J gene TRBJ1-5, with D unclear. Germline V gives CDR1 SGHRS, CDR2 YFSETQ. Between the trimmed V and J ends, which lost 0 bases and 4 bases, there was a span of 8 bases. The CDR3 extends over 14 amino acids.

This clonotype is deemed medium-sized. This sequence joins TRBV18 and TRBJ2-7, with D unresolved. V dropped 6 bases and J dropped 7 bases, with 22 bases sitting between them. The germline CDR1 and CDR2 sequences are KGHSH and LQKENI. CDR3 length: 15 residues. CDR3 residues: CASSPAKWVAGEQYF. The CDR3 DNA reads TGTGCCAGCTCCCCCGCTAAATGGGTAGCTGGAGAGCAGTACTTC.

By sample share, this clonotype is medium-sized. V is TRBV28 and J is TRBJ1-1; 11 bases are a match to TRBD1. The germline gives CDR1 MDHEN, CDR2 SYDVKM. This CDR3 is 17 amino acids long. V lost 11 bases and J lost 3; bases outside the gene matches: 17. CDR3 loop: CAAGFGTGGSWDTEAFF. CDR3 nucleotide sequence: TGTGCCGCGGGCTTCGGGACAGGGGGGAGTTGGGACACTGAAGCTTTCTTT.